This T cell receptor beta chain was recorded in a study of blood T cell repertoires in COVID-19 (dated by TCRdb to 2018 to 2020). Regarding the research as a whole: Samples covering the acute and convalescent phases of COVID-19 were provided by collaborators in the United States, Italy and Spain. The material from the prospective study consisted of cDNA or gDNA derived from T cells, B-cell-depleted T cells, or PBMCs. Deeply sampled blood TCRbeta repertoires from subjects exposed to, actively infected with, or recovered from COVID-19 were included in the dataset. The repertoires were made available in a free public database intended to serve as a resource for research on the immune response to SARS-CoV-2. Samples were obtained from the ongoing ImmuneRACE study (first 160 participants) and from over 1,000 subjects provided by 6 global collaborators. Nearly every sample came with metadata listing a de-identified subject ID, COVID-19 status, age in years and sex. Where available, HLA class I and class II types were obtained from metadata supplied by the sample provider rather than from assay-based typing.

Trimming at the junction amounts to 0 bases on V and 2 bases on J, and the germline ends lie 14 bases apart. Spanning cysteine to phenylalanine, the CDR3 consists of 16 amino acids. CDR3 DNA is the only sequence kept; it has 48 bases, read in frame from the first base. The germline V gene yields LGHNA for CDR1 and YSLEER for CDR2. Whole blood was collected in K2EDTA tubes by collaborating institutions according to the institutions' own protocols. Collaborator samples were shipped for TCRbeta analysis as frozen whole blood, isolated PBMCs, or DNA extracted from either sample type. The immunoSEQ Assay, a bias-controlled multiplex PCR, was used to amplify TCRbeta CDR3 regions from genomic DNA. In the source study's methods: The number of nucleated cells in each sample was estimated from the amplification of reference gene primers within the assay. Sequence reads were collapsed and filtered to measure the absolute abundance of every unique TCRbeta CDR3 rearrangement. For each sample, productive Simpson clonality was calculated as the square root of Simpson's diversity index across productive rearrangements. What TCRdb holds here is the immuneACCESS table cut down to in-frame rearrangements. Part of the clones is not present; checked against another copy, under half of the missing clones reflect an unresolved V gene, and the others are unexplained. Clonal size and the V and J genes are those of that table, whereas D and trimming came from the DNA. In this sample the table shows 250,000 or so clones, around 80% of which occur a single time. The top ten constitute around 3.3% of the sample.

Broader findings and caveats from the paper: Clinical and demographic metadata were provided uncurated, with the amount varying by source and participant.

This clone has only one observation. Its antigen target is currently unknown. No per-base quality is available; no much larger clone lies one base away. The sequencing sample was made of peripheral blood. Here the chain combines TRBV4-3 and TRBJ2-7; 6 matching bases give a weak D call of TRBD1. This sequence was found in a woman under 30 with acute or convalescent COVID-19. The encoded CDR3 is CASSQDSGTQAYEQYF. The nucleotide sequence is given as TGCGCCAGCAGCCAAGATTCCGGGACACAAGCCTACGAGCAGTACTTC.